The sequence of this T cell receptor beta chain was determined in a study of shared clonotypes between healthy human individuals. The CDR3 extends over 12 amino acids. V dropped 6 bases and J dropped 7 bases, with 10 bases sitting between them. Germline loops: CDR1 MDHEN, CDR2 SYDVKM. Methods used by the authors: Junction-only immunoSEQ data arrived without quality scores, meaning filtering differed. Some clones are missing from TCRdb's copy, which holds only in-frame ones; the method was immunoSEQ multiplex PCR. That table is the source of V, J and clone size, and D and trimming were worked out from the DNA. The sample lists 1.4 million or so clones, around 98.5% occurring once.

The sequence came from a man aged 25 to 40 in good health. The V call is TRBV28, the J call TRBJ2-1; D gene ambiguous. Material: naive CD4+ T cells sorted from blood. Subset noted: CD45RA+ positively selected. CDR3 region: CASSLIRNEQFF. CDR3 coding DNA: TGTGCCAGCAGCTTAATTCGGAATGAGCAGTTCTTC.